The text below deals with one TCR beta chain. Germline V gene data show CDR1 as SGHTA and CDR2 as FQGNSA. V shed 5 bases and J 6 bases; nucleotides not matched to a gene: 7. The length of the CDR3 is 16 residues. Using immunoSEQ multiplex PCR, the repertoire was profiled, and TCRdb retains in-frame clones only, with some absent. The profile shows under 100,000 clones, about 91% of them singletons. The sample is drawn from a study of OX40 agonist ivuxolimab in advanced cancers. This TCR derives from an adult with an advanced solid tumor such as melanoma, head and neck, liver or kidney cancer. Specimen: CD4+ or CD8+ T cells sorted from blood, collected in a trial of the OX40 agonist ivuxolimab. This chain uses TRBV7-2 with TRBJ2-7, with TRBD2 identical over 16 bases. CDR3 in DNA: TGTGCCAGCAGCCGAGGGACTAGCGGGGGGGCGTTCGAGCAGTACTTC. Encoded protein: CASSRGTSGGAFEQYF.